The clone carrying this TCR beta chain showed up just a few times. No antigen is known for it. MiXCR was run by TCRdb on the RT-PCR reads, yielding one entry per CDR3 protein. The sample holds some 640,000 distinct CDR3 sequences; approximately 13% are singletons and the top ten take around 6.5%. The CDR3 sequence is 15 residues long. The ends lost 9 bases at V and 4 bases at J; junction bases unmatched: 12. These data belong to a study of response to subunit inactivated influenza vaccine. Study-wide points: A suggestion made by the authors is that each seasonal influenza vaccination recruits few new T cells.

This receptor was taken from a man aged 50-60 years who received an inactivated influenza vaccine. The rearrangement links TRBV12-3 or TRBV12-4 to TRBJ2-1; 7 nucleotides agree with TRBD2. The specimen comprised PBMCs from blood, sampled around 14 days before vaccination. The CDR3, as DNA: TGTGCCAGTAGGTCTGAGAGGGAGGGTTACAATGAGCAGTTCTTC. Amino acids: CASRSEREGYNEQFF.